This section outlines one T cell receptor beta chain sequence together with its context. In the original analysis: The authors estimated nucleated cell counts from reference gene primer amplification. The table came from immunoSEQ multiplex PCR; TCRdb's copy has only in-frame clones and leaves some out. The V and J calls and clone size come from that table; D and trimming were worked out from the DNA. The sample holds 80,000 or so clones; about 90% are singletons and the top ten take about 1%. The data were obtained in a study of blood T cell repertoires in COVID-19. Germline CDR1 reads MGHDK; CDR2 reads SYGVNS. CDR3 length: 13 amino acids. V shed 10 bases and J shed 8 bases, with 17 bases lying between them.

This rearrangement joins TRBV25-1 to TRBJ1-4; possibly TRBD1 for D (6 bases). The sequence derives from a woman aged 45-59 years in a cohort sampled during active COVID-19. Material for sequencing was peripheral blood. The CDR3 sequence is CATLGTGYEKLFF. In nucleotides, the CDR3 is TGTGCCACCCTAGGTACAGGGTACGAAAAACTGTTTTTT.